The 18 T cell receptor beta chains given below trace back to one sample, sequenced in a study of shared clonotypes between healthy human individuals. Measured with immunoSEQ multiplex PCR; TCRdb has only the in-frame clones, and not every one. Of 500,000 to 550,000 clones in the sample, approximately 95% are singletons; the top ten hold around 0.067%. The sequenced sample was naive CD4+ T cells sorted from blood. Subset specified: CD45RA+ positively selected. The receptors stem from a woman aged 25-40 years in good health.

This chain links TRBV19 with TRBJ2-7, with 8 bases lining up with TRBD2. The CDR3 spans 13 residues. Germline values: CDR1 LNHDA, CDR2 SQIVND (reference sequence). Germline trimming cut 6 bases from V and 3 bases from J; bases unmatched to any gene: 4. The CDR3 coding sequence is TGTGCCAGTAGACTAGCGGTTAACTACGAGCAGTACTTC. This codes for CASRLAVNYEQYF.

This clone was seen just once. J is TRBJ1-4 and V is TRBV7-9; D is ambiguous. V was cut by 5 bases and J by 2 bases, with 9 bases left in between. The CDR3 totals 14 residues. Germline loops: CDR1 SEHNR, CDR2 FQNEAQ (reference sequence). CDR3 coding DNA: TGTGCCAGCAGCAGAGGAGGGACTAATGAAAAACTGTTTTTT. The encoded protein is CASSRGGTNEKLFF. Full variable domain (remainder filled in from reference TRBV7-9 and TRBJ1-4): DTGVSQNPRHKITKRGQNVTFRCDPISEHNRLYWYRQTLGQGPEFLTYFQNEAQLEKSRLLSDRFSAERPKGSFSTLEIQRTEQGDSAMYLCASSRGGTNEKLFFGSGTQLSVL.

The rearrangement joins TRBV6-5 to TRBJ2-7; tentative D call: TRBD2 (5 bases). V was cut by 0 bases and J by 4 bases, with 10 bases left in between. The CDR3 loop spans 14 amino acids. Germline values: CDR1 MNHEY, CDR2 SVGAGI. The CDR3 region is CASSYSSRGYEQYF. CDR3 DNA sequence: TGTGCCAGCAGTTACTCCTCCCGGGGATACGAGCAGTACTTC.

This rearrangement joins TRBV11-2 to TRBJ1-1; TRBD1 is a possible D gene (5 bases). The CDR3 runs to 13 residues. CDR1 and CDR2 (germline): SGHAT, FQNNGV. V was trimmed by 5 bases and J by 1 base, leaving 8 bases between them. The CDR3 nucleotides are TGTGCCAGCAGCGGACACAGGAACACTGAAGCTTTCTTT. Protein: CASSGHRNTEAFF.

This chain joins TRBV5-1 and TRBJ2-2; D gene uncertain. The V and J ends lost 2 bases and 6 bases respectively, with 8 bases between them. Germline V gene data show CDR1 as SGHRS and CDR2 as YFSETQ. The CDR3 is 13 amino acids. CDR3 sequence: CASSFSEPGELFF. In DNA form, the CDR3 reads TGCGCCAGCAGCTTTTCAGAACCCGGGGAGCTGTTTTTT.

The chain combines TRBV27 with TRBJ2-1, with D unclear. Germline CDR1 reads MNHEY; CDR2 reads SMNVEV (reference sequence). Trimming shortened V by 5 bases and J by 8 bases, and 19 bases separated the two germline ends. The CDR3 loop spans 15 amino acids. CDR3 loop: CASSLGAVLGYEQFF. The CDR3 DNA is TGTGCCAGCAGTCTGGGTGCGGTCCTTGGCTATGAGCAGTTCTTC.

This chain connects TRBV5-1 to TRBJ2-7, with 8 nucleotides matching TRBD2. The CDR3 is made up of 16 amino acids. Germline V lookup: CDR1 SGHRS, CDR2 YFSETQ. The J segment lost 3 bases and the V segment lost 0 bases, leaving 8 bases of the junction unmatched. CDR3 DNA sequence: TGCGCCAGCAGCTTGGCCCTTTCTAGCGGGCGCTACGAGCAGTACTTC. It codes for CASSLALSSGRYEQYF.

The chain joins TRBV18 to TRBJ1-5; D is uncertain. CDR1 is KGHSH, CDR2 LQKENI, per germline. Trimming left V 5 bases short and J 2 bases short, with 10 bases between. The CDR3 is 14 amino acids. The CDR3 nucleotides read TGTGCCAGCTCAACCCAGGACCGCAATCAGCCCCAGCATTTT. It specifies CASSTQDRNQPQHF.

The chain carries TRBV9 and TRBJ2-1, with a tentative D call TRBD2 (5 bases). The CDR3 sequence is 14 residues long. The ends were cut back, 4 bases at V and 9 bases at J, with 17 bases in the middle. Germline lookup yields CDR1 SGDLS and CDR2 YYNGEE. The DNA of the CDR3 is TGTGCCAGCAGCCTCTACCTAGAGCGGAGTGAGCAGTTCTTC. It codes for CASSLYLERSEQFF.

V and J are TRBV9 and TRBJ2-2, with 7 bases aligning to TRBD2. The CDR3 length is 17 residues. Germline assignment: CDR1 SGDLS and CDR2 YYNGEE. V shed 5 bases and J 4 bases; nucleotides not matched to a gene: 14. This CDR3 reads CASSSPGRELGTGELFF. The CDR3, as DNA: TGTGCCAGCAGTTCCCCCGGGCGGGAGTTAGGCACCGGGGAGCTGTTTTTT.

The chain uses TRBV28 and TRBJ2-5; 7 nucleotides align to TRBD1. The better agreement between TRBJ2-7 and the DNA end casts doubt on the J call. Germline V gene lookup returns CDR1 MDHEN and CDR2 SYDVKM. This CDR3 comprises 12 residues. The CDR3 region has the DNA TGTGCCAGCAACAGGGGCTCCTACGAGCAGTACTTC. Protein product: CASNRGSYEQYF.

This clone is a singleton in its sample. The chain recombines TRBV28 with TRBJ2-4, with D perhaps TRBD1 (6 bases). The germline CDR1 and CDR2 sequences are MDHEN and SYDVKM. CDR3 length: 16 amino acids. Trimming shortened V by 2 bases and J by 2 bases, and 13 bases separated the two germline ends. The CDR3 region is CASSLPGQITKNIQYF. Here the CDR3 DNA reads TGTGCCAGCAGTTTACCCGGACAGATTACCAAAAACATTCAGTACTTC.

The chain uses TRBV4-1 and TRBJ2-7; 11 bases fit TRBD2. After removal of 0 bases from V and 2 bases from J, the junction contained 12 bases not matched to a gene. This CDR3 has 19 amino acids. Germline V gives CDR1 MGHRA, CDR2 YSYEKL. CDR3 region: CASSQDIAGGRFLAYEQYF. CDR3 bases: TGCGCCAGCAGCCAAGATATAGCGGGAGGGCGCTTCTTAGCCTACGAGCAGTACTTC.

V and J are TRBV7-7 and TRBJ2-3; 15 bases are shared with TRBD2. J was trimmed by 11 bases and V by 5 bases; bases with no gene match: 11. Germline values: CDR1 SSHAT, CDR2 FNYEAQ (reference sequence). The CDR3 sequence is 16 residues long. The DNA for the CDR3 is TGTGCCAGCAGCCCCACCCCCGGACTAGCGGGAGGGTTGCAGTATTTT. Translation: CASSPTPGLAGGLQYF.

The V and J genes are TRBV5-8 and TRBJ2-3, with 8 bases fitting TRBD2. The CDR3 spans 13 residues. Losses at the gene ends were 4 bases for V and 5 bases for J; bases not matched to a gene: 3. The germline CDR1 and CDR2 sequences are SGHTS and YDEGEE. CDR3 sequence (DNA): TGTGCCAGCAGCCTAGCGGGCCTAGATACGCAGTATTTT. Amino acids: CASSLAGLDTQYF.

CDR3 sequence: CASSLALTNYEQYF. In DNA form, the CDR3 reads TGTGCCAGCAGCTTAGCACTAACCAACTACGAGCAGTACTTC. The J gene is TRBJ2-5, the V gene TRBV7-2; D ambiguous. The J call may be in error: the DNA end matches TRBJ2-7 better. The CDR3 spans 14 residues. Germline CDR1 SGHTA, CDR2 FQGNSA.

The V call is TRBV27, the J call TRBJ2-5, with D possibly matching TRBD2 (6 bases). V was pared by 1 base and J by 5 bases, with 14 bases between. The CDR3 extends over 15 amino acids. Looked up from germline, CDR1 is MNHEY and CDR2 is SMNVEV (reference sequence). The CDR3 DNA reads TGTGCCAGCAGTTTATTAGTCGGGGGAGGCGAGACCCAGTACTTC. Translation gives CASSLLVGGGETQYF.

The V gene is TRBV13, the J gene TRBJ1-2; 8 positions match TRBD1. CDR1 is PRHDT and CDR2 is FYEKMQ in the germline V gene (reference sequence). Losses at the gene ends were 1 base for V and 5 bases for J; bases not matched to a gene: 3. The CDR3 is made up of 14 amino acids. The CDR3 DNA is TGTGCCAGCAGCTTAGTACAGGGGGTTTATGGCTACACCTTC. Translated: CASSLVQGVYGYTF.